What follows are 21 T cell receptor beta chains derived from one specimen sequenced in a study of shared clonotypes between healthy human individuals. The table came from immunoSEQ multiplex PCR; TCRdb's copy has only in-frame clones and leaves some out. The profile shows about 320,000 clones, roughly 84% of them singletons. The material sequenced was memory CD8+ T cells sorted from blood. Regarding subset: CD45RO+ cells pooled with CCR7-negative TemRA cells. The receptors here all came from a man younger than 30 in good health.

The chain is built from TRBV27 and TRBJ2-7, with D possibly called TRBD1 or TRBD2 (5 bases each). The CDR3 sequence is 14 residues long. Trimming removed 8 bases from V and 7 bases from J, with 21 bases in between. Germline V gene lookup returns CDR1 MNHEY and CDR2 SMNVEV (reference sequence). For the CDR3, the DNA is TGTGCCAGCGGGATGATCGGGACCCCCCGGGAGCAGTACTTC. Protein sequence: CASGMIGTPREQYF.

This clone showed up just once. Here the CDR3 DNA reads TGCGCCAGCAGCCAAGACCAGGACAGCACAGATACGCAGTATTTT. Residues: CASSQDQDSTDTQYF. The chain carries TRBV4-3 and TRBJ2-3; the D is unclear. V was pared by 0 bases and J by 0 bases, with 7 bases between. This CDR3 has 15 amino acids. Germline assignment: CDR1 LGHNA and CDR2 YSLEER.

This clone was counted ten times or more. The rearrangement joins TRBV7-8 to TRBJ1-4; a possible D gene is TRBD1 (6 bases). Germline CDR1 is SGHVS and CDR2 is FQNEAQ. V lost 5 bases and J lost 0, with 19 bases in between. CDR3 length equals 18 residues. The CDR3 here is CASSPNRDMPATNEKLFF. CDR3 bases: TGTGCCAGCAGCCCCAACCGGGACATGCCTGCAACTAATGAAAAACTGTTTTTT.

The chain carries TRBV6-5 and TRBJ1-2, with D perhaps TRBD1 (5 bases). CDR3 length: 13 amino acids. Trimming took 2 bases from V and 7 from J, leaving 11 bases between them. Germline CDR1 reads MNHEY; CDR2 reads SVGAGI. The DNA of the CDR3 is TGTGCCAGCAGTTACGAGCAGGGTGGTGGCTACACCTTC. It codes for CASSYEQGGGYTF.

The chain joins TRBV2 to TRBJ2-7; 7 bases are a match to TRBD1. V shed 1 base, J shed 5 bases, and the junction held 11 bases outside the gene matches. Germline-derived CDR1 and CDR2 are SNHLY and FYNNEI. This CDR3 has 16 amino acids. The CDR3: CASSEDETGYSDEQYF. The CDR3 region has the DNA TGTGCCAGCAGTGAAGACGAGACAGGGTATAGCGACGAGCAGTACTTC.

This chain joins TRBV29-1 and TRBJ2-7; D is perhaps TRBD1 (6 bases). Germline-derived CDR1 and CDR2 are SQVTM and ANQGSEA. Trimming took 3 bases from V and 2 from J, leaving 11 bases between them. This CDR3 has 13 amino acids. CDR3 amino acids: CSVDTGSAYEQYF. CDR3 DNA sequence: TGCAGCGTTGACACAGGGTCTGCCTACGAGCAGTACTTC.

CDR3 loop: CASSLAQGFSYEQYF. The CDR3 coding sequence is TGTGCCAGCAGCTTAGCGCAAGGGTTCTCCTACGAGCAGTACTTC. The rearrangement uses TRBV7-9 and TRBJ2-7, with D unclear. Trimming removed 0 bases at V and 0 bases at J, with 9 bases between. Germline assignment: CDR1 SEHNR and CDR2 FQNEAQ (reference sequence). The CDR3 length is 15 residues.

The V and J genes are TRBV27 and TRBJ2-3, with TRBD1 matching 8 bases. Germline lookup yields CDR1 MNHEY and CDR2 SMNVEV (reference sequence). The CDR3 length is 14 residues. The V and J ends lost 8 bases and 5 bases, in that order; junction bases with no gene match: 9. CDR3 bases: TGTGCCAGCGGGAGCGACAGGGGCAGAGATACGCAGTATTTT. Its translation is CASGSDRGRDTQYF.

This sequence joins TRBV4-1 and TRBJ2-7; the match to TRBD2 covers 12 bases. Germline V gene data show CDR1 as MGHRA and CDR2 as YSYEKL. This CDR3 has 15 amino acids. V lost 5 bases, J lost 2 bases, and 4 bases stayed unmatched. The CDR3 sequence is CASSSRTSGAYEQYF. In DNA, the CDR3 is TGCGCCAGCAGCTCCAGGACTAGCGGGGCCTACGAGCAGTACTTC.

Details on this clone: The same CDR3 also results from other DNA sequences found in this sample. The chain joins TRBV6-5 to TRBJ1-1; no firm D call. The CDR3 sequence is 14 residues long. V gave up 0 bases and J gave up 4 bases, with 9 bases separating them. The germline V gene encodes CDR1 MNHEY and CDR2 SVGAGI. CDR3 residues: CASSYSEGSTEAFF. The CDR3 bases are TGTGCCAGCAGTTACTCGGAGGGCAGCACTGAAGCTTTCTTT.

The CDR3, as DNA: TGTGCCAGCAGTTTAACAGCGGGAGGCCACCAGGAGCAGTTCTTC. Its translation: CASSLTAGGHQEQFF. The V and J genes are TRBV27 and TRBJ2-1; TRBD2 matches 9 bases. The germline gives CDR1 MNHEY, CDR2 SMNVEV (reference sequence). V lost 2 bases to trimming and J lost 10 bases; unmatched junction nucleotides: 9. The CDR3 runs to 15 residues.

This sequence joins TRBV19 and TRBJ2-5, with D maybe TRBD2 (5 bases). CDR3 length: 15 residues. V was clipped by 5 bases and J by 4 bases, with 17 bases between them. CDR1 is LNHDA and CDR2 is SQIVND in the germline V gene (reference sequence). DNA of the CDR3: TGTGCCAGTAGTGACCGGGTCGCGGGTCGAGAGACCCAGTACTTC. Protein sequence: CASSDRVAGRETQYF.

The J gene is TRBJ1-2, the V gene TRBV11-2; TRBD1 agrees at 8 bases. Per the germline V gene, CDR1 is SGHAT and CDR2 is FQNNGV. There are 18 residues in the CDR3. With 1 base clipped from V and 6 bases from J, the junction kept 16 bases outside the gene matches. The CDR3 protein is CASSLGIGSDREKDGYTF. The CDR3 nucleotides are TGTGCCAGCAGCTTAGGAATCGGGTCGGACAGGGAAAAAGATGGCTACACCTTC.

This clone was observed a few times. This chain links TRBV9 with TRBJ2-3; TRBD2 matches 12 bases. Germline trimming cut 3 bases from V and 6 bases from J; bases unmatched to any gene: 17. This CDR3 spans 19 amino acids. Germline V gene data show CDR1 as SGDLS and CDR2 as YYNGEE. The CDR3 region is CASSDPSGRAELPVDTQYF. CDR3 DNA: TGTGCCAGCAGCGACCCTAGCGGGAGGGCCGAACTCCCTGTGGATACGCAGTATTTT.

V is TRBV4-1 and J is TRBJ2-7; D is possibly TRBD1 or TRBD2 (6 bases each). CDR3 length: 13 residues. V lost 4 bases and J 5 bases, leaving 12 bases between the germline ends. Germline lookup yields CDR1 MGHRA and CDR2 YSYEKL. CDR3 residues: CASSPGADHEQYF. The CDR3 DNA sequence: TGCGCCAGCAGCCCGGGGGCGGACCACGAGCAGTACTTC.

This chain links TRBV27 with TRBJ2-1; TRBD1 is a possible D gene (5 bases). Trimming cost V 5 bases and J 8 bases, with 13 bases left between them. Germline loops: CDR1 MNHEY, CDR2 SMNVEV (reference sequence). The CDR3 spans 13 residues. The CDR3 nucleotides are TGTGCCAGCAGTACGCAGGGCCTCTATGAGCAGTTCTTC. Translated: CASSTQGLYEQFF.

The J gene is TRBJ2-5, the V gene TRBV6-6; weak D call: TRBD1 (5 bases). There are 14 residues in the CDR3. Germline V gives CDR1 MNHNY, CDR2 SVGAGI (reference sequence). Trimming left V 6 bases short and J 7 bases short, with 18 bases between. CDR3 nucleotide sequence: TGTGCCAGCAGAAGACACAGGCTGGCGGTGACCCAGTACTTC. Protein product: CASRRHRLAVTQYF.

The rearrangement uses TRBV4-3 and TRBJ2-1; D remains unclear. CDR1 LGHNA and CDR2 YSLEER come from the germline V gene. The CDR3 totals 15 residues. V was cut by 0 bases and J by 8 bases, with 14 bases left in between. The CDR3 sequence is CASSQDRHALDEQFF. DNA for the CDR3: TGCGCCAGCAGCCAAGATAGGCATGCGCTGGATGAGCAGTTCTTC.

The chain joins TRBV28 to TRBJ1-6, with D unresolved. In germline, CDR1 is MDHEN, CDR2 SYDVKM. The CDR3 extends over 15 amino acids. V was pared by 2 bases and J by 10 bases, with 15 bases between. The chain's CDR3 is CASSLGEGYRSPLHF. CDR3 DNA: TGTGCCAGCAGTTTAGGGGAGGGTTATAGGTCACCCCTCCACTTT.

The chain is built from TRBV5-4 and TRBJ2-1; D may match TRBD1 or TRBD2 (5 bases each). From germline, CDR1 is SGHNT and CDR2 YYREEE (reference sequence). The CDR3 has 14 amino acids. The ends were cut back, 0 bases at V and 8 bases at J, with 12 bases in the middle. Here the CDR3 reads CASSLGDRRDEQFF. The CDR3 DNA sequence: TGTGCCAGCAGCTTGGGGGACCGGCGGGATGAGCAGTTCTTC.

The genes are TRBV5-1 and TRBJ2-7; TRBD2 aligns across 12 bases. In germline, CDR1 is SGHRS, CDR2 YFSETQ. The CDR3 spans 17 residues. The trim removed 0 bases at V and 0 bases at J, leaving 4 bases unmatched. The CDR3 bases are TGCGCCAGCAGCTTGGGACTAGCGGGAGCAAGCTCCTACGAGCAGTACTTC. It codes for CASSLGLAGASSYEQYF.